The present T cell receptor (beta chain) was sequenced within a study of T cell changes during pregnancy in multiple sclerosis. Measured with immunoSEQ multiplex PCR; TCRdb has only the in-frame clones, and not every one. This sample has about 80,000 clones, with roughly 94% found just once. Trimming at V came to 7 bases and at J to 3 bases, leaving 7 bases not matched to a gene. The CDR3 contains 15 residues. The germline V gene has CDR1 ENHRY and CDR2 SYGVKD. The sequence came from a female donor with multiple sclerosis, enrolled in a pregnancy study. The genes are TRBV10-3 and TRBJ2-7, with TRBD2 identical over 12 bases. The sample here was peripheral blood, taken before pregnancy. The CDR3 DNA reads TGTGCCATCACCCCGCAACTAGCGGGGGGCTACGAGCAGTACTTC. It encodes CAITPQLAGGYEQYF.